The rows below give T cell receptor beta chains drawn from one sample of a study of T cells in Graves' hyperthyroidism and ophthalmopathy. TCRdb reprocessed the multiplex PCR reads with MiXCR, giving one entry per CDR3 protein. The sample comprises roughly 650,000 distinct CDR3 sequences, more than 15% of which are singletons, and around 3.5% rests with the top ten. Sequenced input: blood. All receptors derive from a woman aged 35 to 49 with Graves' ophthalmopathy. CDR3s include the opening cysteine and the closing phenylalanine or tryptophan. D genes are given only for firm matches. Size is stated for part of the rows, as once, few or many counts, or as a class when the clone is expanded.

v_call	d_call	clone_size	j_call	cdr3_nt	cdr3_aa
TRBV7-8	TRBD1	NA	TRBJ1-6	TGTGCCAGCAGCTCCTTTACAGGGGGTAATTCACCCCTCCACTTT	CASSSFTGGNSPLHF
TRBV5-1	NA	many	TRBJ1-2	TGCGCCAGCAGCTTGGGCGCAGGGACCTATGGCTACACCTTC	CASSLGAGTYGYTF
TRBV28	TRBD1	few	TRBJ1-5	TGTGCCAGCAGTAGAGACAGGGGGCAGAATCAGCCCCAGCATTTT	CASSRDRGQNQPQHF
TRBV10-3	NA	NA	TRBJ2-1	TGTGCCATCAGGGGGACCGGCGACAATGAGCAGTTCTTC	CAIRGTGDNEQFF
TRBV13	TRBD2	few	TRBJ2-1	TGTGCCAGCAGACCTAGCGGGGGGGCCGTTGAGCAGTTCTTC	CASRPSGGAVEQFF
TRBV19	TRBD1	NA	TRBJ1-5	TGTGCCAGTAACAAAGGGACAGCTGGCAATCAGCCCCAGCATTTT	CASNKGTAGNQPQHF
TRBV29-1	NA	NA	TRBJ2-1	TGCAGCGTTGGAGGGATAAGCGGGTTTTCCTACAATGAGCAGTTCTTC	CSVGGISGFSYNEQFF
TRBV7-9	NA	NA	TRBJ1-1	TGTGCCAACAGTCCTAGGGACACTGAAGCTTTCTTT	CANSPRDTEAFF
TRBV20-1	TRBD2	NA	TRBJ2-1	TGCAGTGCTTTTCGCGGGGGGGGGTACAATGAGCAGTTCTTC	CSAFRGGGYNEQFF
TRBV20-1	NA	many	TRBJ2-4	TGCAGTGCTGTAGGGGGGATTGCCAAAAACATTCAGTACTTC	CSAVGGIAKNIQYF
TRBV20-1	NA	few	TRBJ2-2	TGCAGTGCTAGAGACAGGGTAAACACCGGGGAGCTGTTTTTT	CSARDRVNTGELFF
TRBV7-3	NA	many	TRBJ2-3	TGTGCCAGCAGCTTGGGCCAGTTAAGCACAGATACGCAGTATTTT	CASSLGQLSTDTQYF
TRBV30	NA	many	TRBJ1-1	TGTGCCTGGTCGCGGGTAAGAGCTTTCTTT	CAWSRVRAFF
TRBV15	NA	NA	TRBJ1-5	TGTGCCACCAGCACCCTACAGGCTCAGCCCCAGCATTTT	CATSTLQAQPQHF
TRBV5-1	TRBD1	NA	TRBJ2-3	TGCGCCAGCAGCTTGGGCCCGGGACAGGGGACCCCAGATACGCAGTATTTT	CASSLGPGQGTPDTQYF
TRBV18	NA	many	TRBJ2-3	TGTGCCAGCTCGTCAGGGTCTGGAGATACGCAGTATTTT	CASSSGSGDTQYF
TRBV20-1	TRBD1	few	TRBJ1-2	TGCAGTGCTAGGTACCCGACAGGGAACTATGGCTACACCTTC	CSARYPTGNYGYTF
TRBV10-3	TRBD2	NA	TRBJ2-1	TGTGCCATCCGGCTAGCGGGGGCCAATGAGCAGTTCTTC	CAIRLAGANEQFF
TRBV20-1	TRBD1	NA	TRBJ1-1	TGCAGTGCAGACCCGGGACAGGGCAGGACTGAAGCTTTCTTT	CSADPGQGRTEAFF
TRBV5-1	TRBD1	many	TRBJ1-2	TGCGCCAGCAGCTTGGAAAAGGCAGGGGGCGCGGGTAACTATGGCTACACCTTC	CASSLEKAGGAGNYGYTF
TRBV3-1	NA	few	TRBJ2-4	TGTGCCAGCAGCCAAGATACCCGGCGGTCCAAAAACATTCAGTACTTC	CASSQDTRRSKNIQYF
TRBV7-8	NA	NA	TRBJ2-6	TGTGCCAGCAGCCAGGGGTTCTCTGGGGCCAACGTCCTGACTTTC	CASSQGFSGANVLTF
TRBV6-5	NA	NA	TRBJ1-1	TGTGCCAGCAGTTACGGTAGGCGGGACACTGAAGCTTTCTTT	CASSYGRRDTEAFF
TRBV20-1	TRBD1	many	TRBJ2-5	TGCAGTGCTAGAGAAAAACAGGGGACGCACTTC	CSAREKQGTHF
TRBV29-1	NA	few	TRBJ1-1	TGCAGCGTTGCAGAACTTATGAACACTGAAGCTTTCTTT	CSVAELMNTEAFF
TRBV18	NA	NA	TRBJ2-3	TGTGCCAGCTCACCCATAGACTCTCTCCTCAAAGATACGCAGTATTTT	CASSPIDSLLKDTQYF
TRBV20-1	NA	many	TRBJ2-7	TGCAGTGCCAGATCCGGGACTGACTACGAGCAGTACTTC	CSARSGTDYEQYF
TRBV12-3/TRBV12-4	NA	NA	TRBJ1-1	TGTGCCAACAGCGGACAGTTGAACACTGAAGCTTTCTTT	CANSGQLNTEAFF
TRBV2	NA	NA	TRBJ2-5	TGTGCCAGCAATAGATGGCTCAATCAAGAGACCCAGTACTTC	CASNRWLNQETQYF
TRBV28	NA	many	TRBJ2-1	TGTGCCAGCAGTTCCGGGGGCGGAGGTTCCTACAATGAGCAGTTCTTC	CASSSGGGGSYNEQFF
TRBV6-1	TRBD1	many	TRBJ2-3	TGTGCCAGCAGAAAACAGGGGGCTGGAACAGATACGCAGTATTTT	CASRKQGAGTDTQYF
TRBV2	TRBD2	many	TRBJ2-5	TGTGCCAGCAGTGAATCGCCTAGCGGGACCCAAGAGACCCAGTACTTC	CASSESPSGTQETQYF
TRBV7-9	NA	few	TRBJ1-1	TGTGCCAGCAGCCCGAGACAGGATAAGAACACTGAAGCTTTCTTT	CASSPRQDKNTEAFF
TRBV28	TRBD1	NA	TRBJ2-6	TGTGCCAGCAGCACAATGTTCACAGGGGGTACTGGGACCAACGTCCTGACTTTC	CASSTMFTGGTGTNVLTF
TRBV11-2	TRBD2	many	TRBJ2-2	TGTGCCAGCAGCTTCGGGAGGGGGGGGGAGCTGTTTTTT	CASSFGRGGELFF
TRBV5-5	NA	few	TRBJ2-5	TGTGCCAGCAGCTCCTGGACAGCCCAAGAGACCCAGTACTTC	CASSSWTAQETQYF
TRBV20-1	NA	few	TRBJ1-2	TGCAGTGCTAGAGGAGGAACGGGAGTAGGTGGCTACACCTTC	CSARGGTGVGGYTF